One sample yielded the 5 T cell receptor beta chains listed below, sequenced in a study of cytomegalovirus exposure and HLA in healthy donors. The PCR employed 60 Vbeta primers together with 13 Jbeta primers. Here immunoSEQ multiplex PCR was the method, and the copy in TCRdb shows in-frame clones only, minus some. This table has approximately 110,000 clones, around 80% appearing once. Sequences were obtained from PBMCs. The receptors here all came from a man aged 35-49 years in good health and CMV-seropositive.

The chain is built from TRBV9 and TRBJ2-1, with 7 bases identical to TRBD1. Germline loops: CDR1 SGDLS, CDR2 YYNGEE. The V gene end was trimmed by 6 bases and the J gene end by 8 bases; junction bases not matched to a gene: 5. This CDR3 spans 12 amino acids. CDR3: CASKGQLHEQFF. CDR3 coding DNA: TGTGCCAGCAAGGGACAGTTACATGAGCAGTTCTTC.

In nucleotides, the CDR3 is TGTGCCAGCAGCACAATGGCATGGCAGGGGGCTAGCCAGCCCCAGCATTTT. Amino acids: CASSTMAWQGASQPQHF. The chain links TRBV5-6 to TRBJ1-5; 8 bases are a match to TRBD1. The CDR3 consists of 17 residues. V gave up 4 bases and J gave up 7 bases; unmatched junction bases: 16. Germline CDR1 reads SGHDT; CDR2 reads YYEEEE.

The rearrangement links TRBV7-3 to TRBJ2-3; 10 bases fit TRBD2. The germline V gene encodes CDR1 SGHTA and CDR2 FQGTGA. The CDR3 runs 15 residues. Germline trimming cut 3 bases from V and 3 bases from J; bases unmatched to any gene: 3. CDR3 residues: CASSFTSGETDTQYF. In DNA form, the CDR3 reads TGTGCCAGCAGCTTTACTAGCGGGGAAACAGATACGCAGTATTTT.

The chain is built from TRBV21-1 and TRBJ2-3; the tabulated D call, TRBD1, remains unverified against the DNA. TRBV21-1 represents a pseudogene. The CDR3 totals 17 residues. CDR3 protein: CASNKGGPGQGGDTQYF. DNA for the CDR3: TGTGCCAGCAACAAAGGGGGCCCCGGACAGGGAGGAGATACGCAGTATTTT.

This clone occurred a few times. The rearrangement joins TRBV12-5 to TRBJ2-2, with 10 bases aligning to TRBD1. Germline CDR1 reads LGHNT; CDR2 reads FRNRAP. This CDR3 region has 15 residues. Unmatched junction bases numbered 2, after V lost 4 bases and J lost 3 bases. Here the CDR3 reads CASGSGQGHTGELFF. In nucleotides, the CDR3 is TGTGCTAGTGGTTCGGGACAGGGGCACACCGGGGAGCTGTTTTTT.